Each of the 21 T cell receptor beta chains below was sequenced from the same sample in a study of radiation and T cells in renal cell carcinoma. TCRdb keeps only in-frame clones here, not all; method: immunoSEQ multiplex PCR. Among about 95,000 clones listed, around nine tenths were seen once. Time point of the sample: baseline pretreatment blood. Treatment in this sample: 15 Gy SBRT to primary tumor, nephrectomy 4 weeks later. The sequences come from blood, collected from a patient whose treatment included radiotherapy and nephrectomy. Receptors were obtained from a man aged 50 or older with renal cell carcinoma.

The V call is TRBV9, the J call TRBJ2-1; TRBD2 agrees at 12 bases. Trimming cost V 3 bases and J 5 bases; bases outside gene matches: 9. CDR3 size: 17 residues. In germline, CDR1 is SGDLS, CDR2 YYNGEE. CDR3 in DNA: TGTGCCAGCAGCGAACGCGCTAGCGGGGGGGGGAACAATGAGCAGTTCTTC. Encoded protein: CASSERASGGGNNEQFF. The complete variable domain, with remaining parts taken from reference TRBV9 and TRBJ2-1, reads DSGVTQTPKHLITATGQRVTLRCSPRSGDLSVYWYQQSLDQGLQFLIQYYNGEERAKGNILERFSAQQFPDLHSELNLSSLELGDSALYFCASSERASGGGNNEQFFGPGTRLTVL.

The rearrangement joins TRBV5-1 to TRBJ2-5; D is unresolved. The CDR3 spans 16 residues. CDR1 is SGHRS and CDR2 is YFSETQ in the germline V gene. Trimming stripped 5 bases from V and 5 bases from J, with 22 bases between. DNA for the CDR3: TGCGCCAGCAGGACAATGCCTGGTGCCACGTGGGAGACCCAGTACTTC. Protein: CASRTMPGATWETQYF.

The V and J genes are TRBV19 and TRBJ2-1, with TRBD1 identical over 9 bases. This CDR3 has 14 residues. Germline V gene sequence: CDR1 LNHDA, CDR2 SQIVND (reference sequence). The J segment lost 4 bases and the V segment lost 7 bases, leaving 5 bases of the junction unmatched. The CDR3 nucleotides are TGTGCCAGTATTCCGGGACAGGGTTACAATGAGCAGTTCTTC. This translates into CASIPGQGYNEQFF.

The rearrangement uses TRBV5-1 and TRBJ2-5, with 11 bases lining up with TRBD1. CDR3 length: 16 residues. The germline CDR1 and CDR2 sequences are SGHRS and YFSETQ. The J segment lost 4 bases and the V segment lost 2 bases, leaving 7 bases of the junction unmatched. The CDR3 coding sequence is TGCGCCAGCAGCTTTTGGGGACAGGGGGACCGAGAGACCCAGTACTTC. It is translated as CASSFWGQGDRETQYF.

This clone was recorded a few times. This chain uses TRBV5-4 with TRBJ1-1; D perhaps matches TRBD1 (5 bases). The CDR3 spans 14 residues. V lost 1 base, J lost 5 bases, and 12 bases lay in between. CDR1 and CDR2 from the germline V gene are SGHNT and YYREEE (reference sequence). The CDR3 nucleotides read TGTGCCAGCAGCTTGACCGGGACGGCAACTGAAGCTTTCTTT. Translating gives CASSLTGTATEAFF. The full variable domain, completed using reference TRBV5-4 and TRBJ1-1, is ETGVTQSPTHLIKTRGQQVTLRCSSQSGHNTVSWYQQALGQGPQFIFQYYREEENGRGNFPPRFSGLQFPNYSSELNVNALELDDSALYLCASSLTGTATEAFFGQGTRLTVV.

The genes are TRBV7-3 and TRBJ2-7, with D possibly matching TRBD2 (5 bases). Germline V gene sequence: CDR1 SGHTA, CDR2 FQGTGA. The CDR3 runs 16 residues. Trimming pared 1 base from V and 6 bases from J, leaving 19 bases between. The CDR3 DNA is TGTGCCAGCAGCTTAAGCCTTGGGAGAGGGTTCGGCGAGCAGTACTTC. Amino acid sequence: CASSLSLGRGFGEQYF.

This chain uses TRBV13 with TRBJ2-1; D is undetermined. Germline CDR1 PRHDT, CDR2 FYEKMQ (reference sequence). V was shortened by 5 bases and J by 5 bases, with 22 bases between the two germline ends. The CDR3 spans 17 residues. The CDR3 DNA reads as TGTGCCAGCAGCCGATATGGATTGGAACAGTTCCACAATGAGCAGTTCTTC. Protein sequence: CASSRYGLEQFHNEQFF.

V and J are TRBV6-5 and TRBJ2-5; TRBD1 matches at 9 bases. Germline loops: CDR1 MNHEY, CDR2 SVGAGI. Trimming cost V 6 bases and J 8 bases; bases outside gene matches: 7. The CDR3 sequence is 13 residues long. CDR3 region: CASRFGGQGTQYF. The CDR3 coding sequence is TGTGCCAGCAGATTTGGGGGACAGGGAACCCAGTACTTC.

The rearrangement links TRBV20-1 to TRBJ2-1; D is perhaps TRBD2 (6 bases). Germline assignment: CDR1 DFQATT and CDR2 SNEGSKA (reference sequence). The germline V and J ends were trimmed by 3 bases and 10 bases, with 10 bases remaining between them. This CDR3 contains 11 residues. Here the CDR3 reads CSASSAGEQFF. The CDR3 DNA reads as TGCAGTGCTAGTAGCGCGGGAGAGCAGTTCTTC.

V usage is TRBV30 and J usage is TRBJ1-1; TRBD1 might be the D (6 bases). The germline V and J ends were trimmed by 2 bases and 0 bases, with 10 bases remaining between them. The CDR3 spans 14 residues. Germline values: CDR1 GTSNPN, CDR2 SVGIG (reference sequence). In DNA form, the CDR3 reads TGTGCCTGGAGTTTGGGGGCTATGAACACTGAAGCTTTCTTT. It translates to CAWSLGAMNTEAFF.

V gene TRBV7-9 combines with J gene TRBJ2-7, with 10 bases matching TRBD1. V lost 1 base, J lost 7 bases, and 1 base stayed unmatched. The CDR3 loop spans 13 amino acids. From germline, CDR1 is SEHNR and CDR2 FQNEAQ (reference sequence). Written as DNA, the CDR3 is TGTGCCAGCAGCTTAGGGACAGGGGGGGAGCAGTACTTC. Translating gives CASSLGTGGEQYF.

The chain uses TRBV23-1 and TRBJ2-3; D unresolved. TRBV23-1 is sorted into the ORF group, with uncertain function. This CDR3 region has 16 residues. V was cut by 3 bases and J by 0 bases, with 13 bases left in between. In DNA form, the CDR3 reads TGCGCCAGCAGTCAGACGCCAGTCACTAGCACAGATACGCAGTATTTT. Its protein is CASSQTPVTSTDTQYF.

The gene calls are TRBV10-3 and TRBJ2-1, with D perhaps matching TRBD2 (7 bases). The V gene lost 0 bases and the J gene lost 10 bases, with 13 bases spanning the gap. Germline CDR1 is ENHRY and CDR2 is SYGVKD. The CDR3 is 14 residues long. The CDR3 is CAISESGGPREQFF. The CDR3 nucleotides are TGTGCCATCAGTGAGTCGGGGGGGCCCAGGGAGCAGTTCTTC.

This chain uses TRBV27 with TRBJ2-7; D possibly corresponds to TRBD2 (6 bases). Germline values: CDR1 MNHEY, CDR2 SMNVEV (reference sequence). V lost 2 bases and J lost 4, with 9 bases in between. The CDR3 consists of 13 residues. The CDR3 region has the DNA TGTGCCAGCAGTTTACCCGGGGGTTACGAGCAGTACTTC. It translates to CASSLPGGYEQYF.

The chain is built from TRBV5-1 and TRBJ1-6, with unresolved D. This CDR3 comprises 13 residues. The germline CDR1 and CDR2 sequences are SGHRS and YFSETQ. The V end was cut by 0 bases, the J end by 8 bases, with 6 bases between. The CDR3, as DNA: TGCGCCAGCAGCTTGGCCCCCTATTCACCCCTCCACTTT. Protein: CASSLAPYSPLHF.

The J gene is TRBJ2-5, the V gene TRBV25-1; 7 nucleotides agree with TRBD1. The CDR3 is 13 residues long. The germline V gene has CDR1 MGHDK and CDR2 SYGVNS. J lost 4 bases, V lost 5 bases, and 4 bases had no gene match. The CDR3 region has the DNA TGTGCCAGCAGTACAGGGGTCGGAGAGACCCAGTACTTC. It yields the protein CASSTGVGETQYF.

V is TRBV4-1 and J is TRBJ2-7; 8 nucleotides agree with TRBD2. Germline CDR1 reads MGHRA; CDR2 reads YSYEKL. The length of the CDR3 is 16 residues. The junction had 12 bases not matched to a gene; V was cut back by 6 bases and J by 2 bases. DNA of the CDR3: TGCGCCAGCAGGTCCAATCCGGTAGCGGGGACCTACGAGCAGTACTTC. Amino acid sequence: CASRSNPVAGTYEQYF.

The chain uses TRBV30 and TRBJ2-5; no firm D call. Germline values: CDR1 GTSNPN, CDR2 SVGIG (reference sequence). V dropped 5 bases and J dropped 2 bases, with 9 bases sitting between them. The CDR3 totals 12 residues. The CDR3 spells CAWDVRQETQYF. Written as DNA, the CDR3 is TGTGCCTGGGATGTGAGACAAGAGACCCAGTACTTC.

The chain carries TRBV28 and TRBJ2-7, with TRBD1 matching 9 bases. Looked up from germline, CDR1 is MDHEN and CDR2 is SYDVKM. This CDR3 has 15 residues. Trimming removed 5 bases from V and 2 bases from J; junction bases left unmatched: 7. The CDR3 nucleotides are TGTGCCAGCAGTCTTACAGGGGGCTTCCCCTACGAGCAGTACTTC. It translates to CASSLTGGFPYEQYF.

The chain links TRBV6-5 to TRBJ1-2, with 11 bases identical to TRBD1. Germline V gene data show CDR1 as MNHEY and CDR2 as SVGAGI. The ends lost 6 bases at V and 7 bases at J; junction bases unmatched: 10. This CDR3 region has 15 residues. The CDR3 here is CASRMSGQGASGYTF. The CDR3 nucleotides are TGTGCCAGCAGAATGAGCGGACAGGGGGCCAGTGGCTACACCTTC.

V and J are TRBV25-1 and TRBJ1-2, with 11 bases lining up with TRBD1. Germline V CDR1 and CDR2: MGHDK, SYGVNS. CDR3 length: 14 residues. V trimming: 6 bases; J trimming: 8 bases; junction bases outside the gene matches: 8. The CDR3 DNA sequence: TGTGCCAGCAGCCGCGGACAGGGGGCAAAGGGCTACACCTTC. This gives the protein CASSRGQGAKGYTF.